Below are 26 T cell receptor beta chains sequenced from a single sample in a study of blood T cell repertoires in COVID-19. The assay was immunoSEQ multiplex PCR, and TCRdb's table has in-frame clones only and misses some. This sample has 200,000 to 250,000 clones, with 70% to 90% found just once. The sequenced sample consisted of peripheral blood. These receptors were obtained from a human donor in a cohort sampled during active COVID-19.

This clone turned up a few times. The V gene is TRBV6-6, the J gene TRBJ1-1; a possible D gene is TRBD1 (5 bases). V shed 7 bases and J shed 3 bases, with 21 bases lying between them. Germline assignment: CDR1 MNHNY and CDR2 SVGAGI (reference sequence). The CDR3 runs 16 residues. The CDR3 reads CASTPKRGVVDTEAFF. CDR3 DNA sequence: TGTGCCAGCACTCCCAAACGGGGGGTGGTTGACACTGAAGCTTTCTTT.

This rearrangement joins TRBV30 to TRBJ1-4; D is possibly TRBD1 (6 bases). Deletions cut 7 bases from V and 5 bases from J, with 14 bases between. Germline CDR1 is GTSNPN and CDR2 is SVGIG (reference sequence). The CDR3 runs to 13 residues. This chain's CDR3 is CASRTAGNEKLFF. CDR3 nucleotides: TGTGCCTCTCGGACAGCGGGAAATGAAAAACTGTTTTTT. Supplemented by reference TRBV30 and TRBJ1-4, the full variable domain reads SQTIHQWPATLVQPVGSPLSLECTVEGTSNPNLYWYRQAAGRGLQLLFYSVGIGQISSEVPQNLSASRPQDRQFILSSKKLLLSDSGFYLCASRTAGNEKLFFGSGTQLSVL.

The chain carries TRBV28 and TRBJ2-7, with TRBD1 identical over 9 bases. Germline V CDR1 and CDR2: MDHEN, SYDVKM. The V segment lost 4 bases and the J segment 2 bases; nucleotides outside the gene matches: 6. CDR3 length: 15 residues. The CDR3 DNA is TGTGCCAGCAGTTCCGCCGGGACAGGGACCTACGAGCAGTACTTC. Translated: CASSSAGTGTYEQYF. The full variable domain, in which reference TRBV28 and TRBJ2-7 provide the parts outside the CDR3, is DVKVTQSSRYLVKRTGEKVFLECVQDMDHENMFWYRQDPGLGLRLIYFSYDVKMKEKGDIPEGYSVSREKKERFSLILESASTNQTSMYLCASSSAGTGTYEQYFGPGTRLTVT.

The V and J genes are TRBV4-1 and TRBJ1-6; TRBD1 might be the D (6 bases). Germline CDR1 MGHRA, CDR2 YSYEKL. The CDR3 length is 19 residues. The germline V and J ends were trimmed by 3 bases and 0 bases, with 18 bases remaining between them. CDR3 amino acids: CASSQSDSGADSYNSPLHF. CDR3 bases: TGCGCCAGCAGCCAGTCGGACAGCGGGGCGGACTCCTATAATTCACCCCTCCACTTT.

The chain uses TRBV3-1 (or the pseudogene TRBV3-2) and TRBJ1-3; D gene uncertain. V was pared by 0 bases and J by 1 base, with 7 bases between. Germline V gene sequence: CDR1 LGHDT, CDR2 YNNKEL (reference sequence). The CDR3 is 15 residues long. CDR3 loop: CASSQEVLSGNTIYF. Written as DNA, the CDR3 is TGTGCCAGCAGCCAAGAAGTGCTATCTGGAAACACCATATATTTT.

This chain joins TRBV2 and TRBJ2-3; 9 bases map to TRBD1. The CDR3 is made up of 15 amino acids. Unmatched junction bases numbered 7, after V lost 5 bases and J lost 4 bases. Germline-derived CDR1 and CDR2 are SNHLY and FYNNEI. This chain's CDR3 is CASSYGTGIADTQYF. The CDR3 nucleotides read TGTGCCAGCAGTTATGGGACAGGGATCGCAGATACGCAGTATTTT.

As DNA, the CDR3 is TGCAGCGTTATTGAAGGAGATAGCAATCAGCCCCAGCATTTT. Its protein is CSVIEGDSNQPQHF. The genes are TRBV29-1 and TRBJ1-5; D remains ambiguous. Germline V gene lookup returns CDR1 SQVTM and CDR2 ANQGSEA. The V end lost 5 bases, the J end lost 0 bases, and 11 bases lay between the germline ends. This CDR3 region has 14 residues.

As DNA, the CDR3 is TGTGCCAGCAGCTTAAGACAGGGAGGCGAAGCTTTCTTT. Translating it yields CASSLRQGGEAFF. The chain uses TRBV7-2 and TRBJ1-1; 7 bases map to TRBD1. The CDR3 totals 13 residues. Germline CDR1 is SGHTA and CDR2 is FQGNSA. After removal of 2 bases from V and 8 bases from J, the junction contained 5 bases not matched to a gene.

The rearrangement joins TRBV28 to TRBJ2-7, with D unclear. The CDR3 totals 14 residues. Trimming pared 6 bases from V and 0 bases from J, leaving 12 bases between. Germline V gives CDR1 MDHEN, CDR2 SYDVKM. DNA for the CDR3: TGTGCCAGCAGGCCTACAGCAAGCTCCTACGAGCAGTACTTC. Residues: CASRPTASSYEQYF.

The V gene is TRBV3-1 (or the pseudogene TRBV3-2), the J gene TRBJ1-2, with TRBD1 matching 9 bases. Trimming removed 4 bases from V and 5 bases from J; junction bases left unmatched: 8. The CDR3 contains 15 residues. Germline V gives CDR1 LGHDT, CDR2 YNNKEL (reference sequence). Here the CDR3 reads CASSPRSGTGYGYTF. The CDR3 DNA reads as TGTGCCAGCAGCCCCCGCTCGGGGACAGGGTATGGCTACACCTTC.

Only one count was recorded for this clone. This chain joins TRBV7-8 and TRBJ1-5; tentative D call: TRBD1 (6 bases). Germline V lookup: CDR1 SGHVS, CDR2 FQNEAQ. CDR3 size: 19 residues. V lost 1 base to trimming and J lost 6 bases, with 25 bases between them. This CDR3 reads CASSLGSLSSFLRGQPQHF. DNA of the CDR3: TGTGCCAGCAGCTTAGGGTCCTTATCTTCTTTCCTCAGGGGTCAGCCCCAGCATTTT.

V usage is TRBV5-1 and J usage is TRBJ2-2; 8 positions match TRBD2. This CDR3 has 16 amino acids. CDR1 SGHRS and CDR2 YFSETQ come from the germline V gene. Germline trimming cut 4 bases from V and 1 base from J; bases unmatched to any gene: 6. The CDR3 spells CASSPERGLNTGELFF. CDR3 nucleotide sequence: TGCGCCAGCAGCCCCGAGCGGGGGCTGAACACCGGGGAGCTGTTTTTT.

The rearrangement uses TRBV5-1 and TRBJ2-1; 9 bases align to TRBD2. The germline V gene has CDR1 SGHRS and CDR2 YFSETQ. This CDR3 comprises 15 residues. J gave up 6 bases and V 1 base, and 5 bases lay outside the gene matches. The CDR3 reads CASSLIASGVNEQFF. CDR3 DNA sequence: TGCGCCAGCAGCTTGATTGCTAGCGGGGTCAATGAGCAGTTCTTC.

The chain recombines TRBV24-1 with TRBJ2-1, with 8 bases fitting TRBD2. V lost 3 bases and J lost 1; bases outside the gene matches: 7. CDR1 is KGHDR and CDR2 is SFDVKD in the germline V gene. The CDR3 is 17 residues long. CDR3 nucleotide sequence: TGTGCCACCAGTGATCGAGGGCGGGGGGATTCCTACAATGAGCAGTTCTTC. It specifies CATSDRGRGDSYNEQFF.

The CDR3, as DNA: TGTGCTAGTGGATTCTCCGGCCAAGAGACCCAGTACTTC. This codes for CASGFSGQETQYF. The V and J genes are TRBV12-5 and TRBJ2-5; D ambiguous. Germline V gene lookup returns CDR1 LGHNT and CDR2 FRNRAP. V gave up 6 bases and J gave up 1 base, with 9 bases separating them. The CDR3 totals 13 residues.

The rearrangement links TRBV10-3 to TRBJ2-2, with D possibly TRBD2 on 6 matching bases. CDR1 is ENHRY, CDR2 SYGVKD, per germline. This CDR3 comprises 16 residues. Trimming cost V 4 bases and J 1 base, with 13 bases left between them. CDR3 protein: CAISGHGGGNTGELFF. The CDR3, as DNA: TGTGCCATCAGTGGCCACGGGGGAGGGAACACCGGGGAGCTGTTTTTT.

The J gene is TRBJ1-2, the V gene TRBV28, with TRBD1 as a possible D gene (6 bases). The length of the CDR3 is 13 residues. The ends were cut back, 9 bases at V and 7 bases at J, with 18 bases in the middle. Germline assignment: CDR1 MDHEN and CDR2 SYDVKM. In DNA, the CDR3 is TGTGCCAGTGAAACAGGGAAAAAGTTTGGCTACACCTTC. Amino acids: CASETGKKFGYTF.

The chain has TRBV14 and TRBJ1-2; perhaps TRBD1 as D (5 bases). The CDR3 consists of 14 residues. V was pared by 4 bases and J by 8 bases, with 17 bases between. Germline lookup yields CDR1 SGHDN and CDR2 FVKESK. CDR3 in amino acids: CASSLIRGSGGYTF. The CDR3 bases are TGTGCCAGCAGCCTTATCCGGGGGTCCGGGGGCTACACCTTC.

The rearrangement joins TRBV6-5 to TRBJ2-7; D not certain. Germline CDR1 reads MNHEY; CDR2 reads SVGAGI. The CDR3 loop spans 11 amino acids. The V end was cut by 4 bases, the J end by 9 bases, with 10 bases between. The CDR3 DNA sequence: TGTGCCAGCAGTTCTCGTACACGGCAGTACTTC. Translated: CASSSRTRQYF.

This CDR3 reads CASSSRGEDGYTF. CDR3 DNA sequence: TGCGCCAGCAGCTCCAGGGGGGAGGATGGCTACACCTTC. The chain combines TRBV5-1 with TRBJ1-2; the match to TRBD1 covers 7 bases. CDR1 is SGHRS and CDR2 is YFSETQ in the germline V gene. The CDR3 has 13 residues. Unmatched junction bases numbered 5, after V lost 3 bases and J lost 6 bases.

The DNA for the CDR3 is TGTGCCAGCAGCTCGACTAGCGGGGGGTTCACAGATACGCAGTATTTT. The encoded protein is CASSSTSGGFTDTQYF. The rearrangement joins TRBV7-2 to TRBJ2-3; 13 nucleotides line up with TRBD2. The CDR3 runs 16 residues. Germline loops: CDR1 SGHTA, CDR2 FQGNSA. The V and J ends lost 4 bases and 2 bases, in that order; junction bases with no gene match: 3.

This clone came up once. The rearrangement joins TRBV29-1 to TRBJ1-1; D may be TRBD1 (6 bases). Trimming took off 7 bases at V and 1 base at J, with 13 bases between the two ends. The CDR3 extends over 13 amino acids. From germline, CDR1 is SQVTM and CDR2 ANQGSEA. The CDR3 here is CSGGVTGNTEAFF. CDR3 nucleotide sequence: TGCAGCGGGGGGGTGACAGGGAACACTGAAGCTTTCTTT. Filled out from reference TRBV29-1 and TRBJ1-1, the complete variable domain reads SAVISQKPSRDICQRGTSLTIQCQVDSQVTMMFWYRQQPGQSLTLIATANQGSEATYESGFVIDKFPISRPNLTFSTLTVSNMSPEDSSIYLCSGGVTGNTEAFFGQGTRLTVV.

DNA for the CDR3: TGTGCCAGCAGCCAAGATCCGGGTAGCGGGGGGGCCCGGGAGACCCAGTACTTC. This translates into CASSQDPGSGGARETQYF. The chain is built from TRBV4-2 and TRBJ2-5; TRBD2 matches 11 bases. The germline V gene encodes CDR1 LGHNA and CDR2 YNFKEQ. This CDR3 has 18 residues. V shed 0 bases and J 5 bases; nucleotides not matched to a gene: 11.

As concerns this clone: Germline is not matched at one junction end, which may reflect a read error. This CDR3 reads CASSSPGQGAVFYF. In nucleotides, the CDR3 is TGTGCCAGCAGTTCACCGGGACAGGGGGCCGTGTTTTACTTT. The chain joins TRBV28 to TRBJ1-4; 12 nucleotides align to TRBD1. Germline CDR1 and CDR2: MDHEN and SYDVKM. The CDR3 loop spans 14 amino acids.

This clone occurred a few times. The rearrangement uses TRBV19 and TRBJ2-3, with TRBD2 matching 11 bases. The J segment lost 4 bases and the V segment lost 4 bases, leaving 7 bases of the junction unmatched. Per the germline V gene, CDR1 is LNHDA and CDR2 is SQIVND (reference sequence). The CDR3 has 16 residues. The CDR3, as DNA: TGTGCCAGTAGTAACAGACTAGCGGGAAGGGCAGATACGCAGTATTTT. Its protein is CASSNRLAGRADTQYF.

The chain carries TRBV5-4 and TRBJ1-1; tentatively, D is TRBD1 (5 bases). The CDR3 length is 12 residues. V was clipped by 3 bases and J by 5 bases, with 8 bases between them. Germline lookup yields CDR1 SGHNT and CDR2 YYREEE (reference sequence). The CDR3 DNA reads as TGTGCCAGCAGCTCCCAGGGTACTGAAGCTTTCTTT. Protein product: CASSSQGTEAFF.